This T cell receptor beta chain stems from a study of identical twins (dated by TCRdb to 2016 to 2017). Context from the whole study: To test whether fetal clonotypes persist, this study deep-sequenced TCR alpha and beta repertoires from monozygotic twins, from unrelated adults of various ages, and from cord blood. To rule out contamination, the twin experiments were replicated at different times with different library preparation protocols.

Only healthy Caucasian donors were included. The twin cohort consisted of three pairs of female monozygotic twins, all aged about 18 to 30 years. The RNA used for TCR libraries was isolated from peripheral blood mononuclear cells. This clonotype showed up just a few times. It lacks a known antigen. No much larger clone is present one base from it, and per-base qualities are unavailable. Germline trimming amounts to 3 bases on V and 8 bases on J, with 13 as the count of junction bases outside the gene matches. The CDR3 sequence holds 17 residues, the cysteine and phenylalanine included. CDR3 DNA is the only sequence kept; it has 51 bases, read in frame from the first base. Reading the germline V gene gives CDR1 MGHDK and CDR2 SYGVNS. Receptor libraries were prepared by 5' RACE. TCRdb shows the sequencer as Illumina HiSeq 2000. Template switching introduced a universal primer binding site; the final cDNA contained a unique molecular identifier, enabling accurate counting of TCR cDNA molecules. Specific primers in the conserved constant-segment region were used to synthesize first-strand cDNA for the TCR alpha and beta chains. To control for contamination, every cDNA library carried two barcodes: a SMART-Mk sample barcode plus Illumina barcodes. TruSeq adapter sequences along with Illumina sample barcodes were introduced in two successive PCR steps. The TCR alpha and beta cDNA libraries were sequenced on the Illumina HiSeq platform using custom primers. The study's processing was this. Raw reads were processed with MiGEC to extract unique molecular identifiers, and MiXCR was used to determine CDR3 positions. For each individual, recombination models were inferred using an EM algorithm with the repgenHMM and IGoR tools. Shared clonotypes were analyzed with the tcR package in R, and sharing was normalized by the product of cloneset sizes. Out-of-frame nonproductive sequences were analyzed to study raw recombination free of thymic and clonal selection effects. TCRdb handled the public reads itself, with Q25 trimming in fastp and clone calling in MiXCR, and kept productive beta chains. For every CDR3 protein sequence, its rows merge into one entry that carries the most common genes and DNA. The V and J calls shown here were made by TCRdb, not taken from the authors' results. The table for this sample lists around 650,000 distinct CDR3 sequences; about 7.6% of them were counted only once. The top ten hold around 1.6% of the sample.

Study-wide findings and limitations: Compared with coincidental sharing between unrelated individuals, out-of-frame TCR alpha sequences shared between twins showed an excess of sequences with low generation probability. Abundant cord blood beta clonotypes carried fewer insertions; young adult naive repertoires showed a weaker similar trend, while memory repertoires showed none. A weaker excess of twin sharing was found in beta out-of-frame sequences because the signal-to-noise ratio was lowered by fewer shared sequences. Recombination models systematically underestimated out-of-frame TCR alpha sharing in monozygotic twins but agreed with sharing between unrelated individuals. Because the same donors could not be followed over many years, conclusions were based on cross-sectional statistical analysis. Invariant T cells such as MAIT and iNKT could partly confound zero-insertion analyses, although diverse VJ usage argued against such confounding for most clonotypes.

A further study also used this sample, focusing on yellow fever vaccine responses in identical twins. The second source states: According to the authors, in identical twins the way T cells responded to vaccination appeared partly convergent and partly personalized. In identical twins, the study followed T cell clones that responded to the vaccine with precision.

The receptor was isolated from a woman younger than 35 in good health. The chain is made from TRBV25-1 and TRBJ2-1; 10 of the junction bases match TRBD2. The sequenced sample consisted of PBMCs. The CDR3 protein sequence reads: CASSDAASGRAGDEQFF. The nucleotide sequence is given as TGTGCCAGCAGTGACGCCGCCAGCGGGAGGGCCGGGGATGAGCAGTTCTTC.